This T cell receptor beta chain was identified during a study of PD-L1 blockade in urothelial cancer. V trimming: 2 bases; J trimming: 4 bases; junction bases outside the gene matches: 2. Germline CDR1 and CDR2: SGDLS and YYNGEE. The CDR3 length is 16 residues. This clone was observed a single time. Time point meaning: pretreatment peripheral blood. The assay was immunoSEQ multiplex PCR, and TCRdb's table has in-frame clones only and misses some. The table records fewer than 60,000 clones, about 85% of them present only once. The TCR originated in a man aged 65 to 79 with urothelial cancer. The sequencing here drew on PBMCs, taken around atezolizumab (anti-PD-L1) treatment. The chain recombines TRBV9 with TRBJ2-1, with TRBD2 matching over 14 bases. The DNA for the CDR3 is TGTGCCAGCAGCGTGGGACTAGCGGGGGAATACAATGAGCAGTTCTTC. It translates to CASSVGLAGEYNEQFF.